This T cell receptor beta chain came from a study of blood T cells in healthy people across ages. Study information: Template switching picked up about one barcoded beta molecule for each two T cells.

Findings and limits, study-wide: Per-million-T-cell TCR beta diversity fell roughly linearly with age.

A second PCR, run for roughly 7 to 11 cycles, used a sample-barcoded 5' primer plus a J-beta primer mix. Each of the cDNA molecules was tagged by a template-switch adaptor with 12 random nucleotides. All samples yielded 2.5 million or more CDR3-containing paired-end reads. Each CDR3 protein is one row after TCRdb ran MiXCR on the 5' RACE reads. The sample has about 540,000 distinct CDR3 sequences; about 25% are singletons. A remark on this clonotype: Its antigen is not known.

The CDR3 loop spans 15 amino acids. From germline, CDR1 is MNHEY and CDR2 SMNVEV (reference sequence). These data also formed part of another study, on T cells of mothers and their children.

The rearrangement links TRBV27 to TRBJ2-5, with 10 bases aligning to TRBD2. Gene TRBJ2-1 matches the end of the DNA better, so the J call may be wrong. The receptor was isolated from a boy aged 10-17 years in good health. Material for sequencing was blood. In DNA form, the CDR3 reads TGTGCCAGCACTTATAGCGGGAGGTTAAGGAATGAGCAGTTCTTC. Its protein product is CASTYSGRLRNEQFF.